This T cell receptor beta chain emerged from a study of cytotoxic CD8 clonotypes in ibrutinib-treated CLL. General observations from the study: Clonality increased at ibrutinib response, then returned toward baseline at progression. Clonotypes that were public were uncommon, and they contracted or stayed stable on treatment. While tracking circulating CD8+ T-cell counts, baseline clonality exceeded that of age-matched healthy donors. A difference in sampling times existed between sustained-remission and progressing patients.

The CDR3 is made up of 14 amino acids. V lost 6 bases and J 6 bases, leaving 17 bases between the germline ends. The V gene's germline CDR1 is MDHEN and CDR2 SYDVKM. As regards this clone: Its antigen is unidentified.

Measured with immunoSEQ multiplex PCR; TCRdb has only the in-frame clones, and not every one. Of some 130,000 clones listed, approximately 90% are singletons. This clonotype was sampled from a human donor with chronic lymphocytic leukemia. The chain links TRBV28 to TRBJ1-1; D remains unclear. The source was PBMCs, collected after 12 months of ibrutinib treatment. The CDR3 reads CASSRASPDSEAFF. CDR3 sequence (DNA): TGTGCCAGCAGCAGAGCCTCGCCTGATTCTGAAGCTTTCTTT. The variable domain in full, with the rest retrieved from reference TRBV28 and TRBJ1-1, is DVKVTQSSRYLVKRTGEKVFLECVQDMDHENMFWYRQDPGLGLRLIYFSYDVKMKEKGDIPEGYSVSREKKERFSLILESASTNQTSMYLCASSRASPDSEAFFGQGTRLTVV.